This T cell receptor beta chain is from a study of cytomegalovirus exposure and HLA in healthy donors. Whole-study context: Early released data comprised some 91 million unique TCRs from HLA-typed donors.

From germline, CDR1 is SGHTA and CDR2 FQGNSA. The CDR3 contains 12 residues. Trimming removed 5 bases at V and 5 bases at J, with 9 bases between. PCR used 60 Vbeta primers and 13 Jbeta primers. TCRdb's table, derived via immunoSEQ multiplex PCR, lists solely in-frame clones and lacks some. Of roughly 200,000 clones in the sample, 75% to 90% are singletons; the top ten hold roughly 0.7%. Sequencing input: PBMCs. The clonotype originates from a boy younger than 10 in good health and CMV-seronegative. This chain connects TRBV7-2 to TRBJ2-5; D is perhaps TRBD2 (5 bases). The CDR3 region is CASSPWRETQYF. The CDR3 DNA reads TGTGCCAGCAGCCCCTGGAGGGAGACCCAGTACTTC.